This record concerns one T cell receptor (beta chain) sequence. The data were obtained in a study of blood T cell repertoires in COVID-19. Across the whole study: Acute-phase and convalescent COVID-19 samples originated in the United States, Italy and Spain.

The method was immunoSEQ multiplex PCR; TCRdb's version includes in-frame clones alone and lacks a portion of them. The repertoire consists of fewer than 300,000 clones, with approximately 91% occurring once and the leading ten covering approximately 2.4%. Participants were aged roughly 18 to 89 years, lived in some 23 US areas, and enrolled virtually. Participants had their cohort set by participant-reported clinical history. Sequencing input: PBMCs or T cells enriched from blood (not recorded which). The origin of this receptor is a woman aged 40 to 50 with acute COVID-19.

The CDR3 reads CASKQRTEGGSLRDNQPQHF. The CDR3 region has the DNA TGCGCCAGCAAGCAACGAACGGAGGGTGGGTCCCTCCGAGACAATCAGCCCCAGCATTTT. The rearrangement links TRBV23-1 to TRBJ1-5; the D is unclear. TRBV23-1 is classed as an ORF, of uncertain function. V was pared by 7 bases and J by 3 bases, with 31 bases between. The CDR3 totals 20 residues.